This T cell receptor beta chain was captured in a study of cytomegalovirus exposure and HLA in healthy donors listed by TCRdb under 2017. Turning to the overall study: In an earlier analysis of about 560 of the donors, around 290 Gb of sequence data and approximately 100 million unique TCR beta sequences from about 179 million T cells were reported. Approximately 300 gigabases of sequencing data and 70 million to 95 million unique TCR sequences made up an early release that covered 500 to 700 HLA-typed donors. Of the roughly 390 genotyped donors, roughly 80% were placed in the genetic ancestry cluster associated with self-reported Caucasian donors. The study aimed to test whether cataloging public T cell receptors could reveal signatures of past pathogen exposure. The T cell repertoires of 666 subjects were profiled by immunosequencing and related to cytomegalovirus serostatus. A separate validation cohort of about 110 different subjects was used in addition to the roughly 700-subject first cohort. High-throughput TCR immunosequencing, statistical association of individual TCRs with disease status, and machine learning were combined to predict cytomegalovirus infection status. In a later analysis, previously published TCR beta repertoires from 600 to 850 donors were re-analyzed and high-resolution HLA genotyping was added so that TCR occurrence patterns could be studied. In the later analysis, no new phenotypic data were used to find candidate immune exposures; instead, reliance was placed on TCR beta sequences and their occurrence across donors. An earlier analysis of some 500 of the donors applied high-throughput TCR beta sequencing to assess whether each TCR beta V gene segment acted as functional or pseudogenic. Donor age, sex, ethnicity and CMV serostatus were compiled alongside the repertoire data. In a later genetic analysis, genome-wide SNP genotypes for 398 of the 666 donors were used, and that subset was treated as a discovery cohort. All discovery cohort repertoires had been generated on a single sequencing platform. Both class I and class II loci were covered by HLA typing, at four-digit resolution. The number of typed donors differed by locus: roughly 629-630 for A, B, C, DRB1 and DQB1; 500 to 550 for DQA1; 606 for DPA1; and roughly 450 for DPB1. Because of strong linkage in the cohort, five DR-DQ haplotypes were treated as single units for association and clustering. Across some 400 genotyped donors of the cohort, an average of about 200,000 unique TCR beta nucleotide sequences per donor were sequenced, and 15% to 20% of those sequences were non-productive. Broad study findings and their caveats: Most CMV-associated TCR beta chains appeared to be HLA-restricted in a later analysis, and the HLA associations seemed to be driven largely by CMV exposure. A further reported finding was that TCR beta sequences accurately predicted the HLA-A and HLA-B alleles for most subjects in the first cohort. While some public TCRs were present in many individuals, most TCR sequences turned up only very rarely across donors. Broadly in line with IMGT annotations, most TCR beta V segments showed up in productive rearrangements about 87% or about 30% of the time in an earlier analysis of approximately 600 of the donors. A later analysis found that HLA-associated TCR beta chains were more clonally expanded and had lower generation probabilities than equally common non-associated chains. Because the 87-base-pair reads could not distinguish some IMGT-functional V segments, including TRBV6-2 and TRBV6-3, those segments were excluded. An association between a missense DCLRE1C variant and V-gene and J-gene trimming of TCR beta chains was found in a later genetic analysis and replicated in an independent cohort. In both the original and validation cohorts, the classifier was reported to diagnose cytomegalovirus status with high specificity and sensitivity. CMV serostatus was the only immune exposure information available for the cohort. A later genetic analysis reported fewer N-insertions in productive TCRs among donors in an Asian-associated ancestry cluster than the roughly 640-donor mean. The study gave a list of more than 150 TCR beta chains associated with cytomegalovirus. A cluster of highly shared sequence variants was judged likely to be a technical artifact of the sequencing pipeline. In a later analysis, TCR association rates were found to vary across HLA loci, with the most associated TCRs seen for DRB1 alleles and the fewest for HLA-C alleles. The earlier analysis of about 600 of the donors excluded seventeen rarely observed V segments, including chromosome 9 orphons, because counts were too low. A later analysis reported that several top co-occurrence clusters appeared linked to parvovirus B19, influenza, CMV and Epstein-Barr virus. The cohort was sequenced for TCR beta chains only, and without alpha or paired-chain data the features that could be detected were limited. Presence/absence analyses assumed roughly uniform sequencing depth across donors, an assumption that may not hold. In vitro tests confirmed that a few of the cytomegalovirus-associated TCR beta chains recognize cytomegalovirus antigens. In a later analysis, 16,951 TCR beta sequences were associated with specific HLA alleles at a false discovery rate of 0.05. When HLA alleles, especially DR and DQ, strongly co-occurred, TCR associations were difficult to assign to individual alleles. Because some donors lacked HLA typing at each locus, the association tests relied only on the typed subset. The authors suggested that the approach could potentially be extended to other disease states and immunological phenotypes. Linkage disequilibrium might explain the correlated functional status among segregating V segments, but an unknown experimental factor could not be ruled out.

This clone appeared once. The antigen it recognizes is unknown. Base qualities are not provided; no much larger clone lies one nucleotide away. Reading from cysteine to phenylalanine, the CDR3 counts 13 amino acids. CDR3 DNA only is kept here, 39 bases in frame from base 1. Trimming takes 5 bases from V and 6 bases from J, and the germline ends sit 14 bases apart. CDR1 is given as WNHNN and CDR2 as SYGVQD, both from the germline V gene (reference sequence). The method behind the library was the immunoSEQ multiplex PCR assay. For the multiplex PCR, a mixture combining 60 forward primers for TCR Vbeta segments and 13 reverse primers for TCR Jbeta segments was used. A multiplex PCR assay on genomic DNA amplified the CDR3 region of rearranged TCR beta genes. The Illumina HiSeq System was used to sequence the amplified TCR beta libraries as 87-base-pair reads. As for the original processing: Across the 500 to 750 repertoires, a later analysis counted 78 million or so unique TCR beta chains, approximately 12 million of which were shared by at least two donors. To remove PCR and sequencing errors, raw reads were error-corrected and collapsed into unique sequences using a nearest-neighbor algorithm that merged closely related sequences. CDR3 sequences were aligned to IMGT reference sequences to assign V, D and J gene segments. For a sequence to be retained, a match of at least six nucleotides to both a V gene segment and a J gene segment was required. Rearrangements were called productive when the CDR3 lacked stop codons and stayed in frame with V and J; all others were non-productive. Following IMGT convention, CDR3 was defined as the stretch from the second conserved V-encoded cysteine to the conserved J-encoded phenylalanine. Sequences without an unambiguous match to a single V gene segment were excluded from the earlier analysis of a few hundred of the donors. An earlier analysis of 550 to 650 of the donors classified V segments as functional when productive rearrangements were above 56.7% and as segregating when the standard deviation between donors was above 5%. A statistical classification framework was built for diagnosing cytomegalovirus status from the catalog of TCR beta chain sequences. V and J gene assignment, in a later analysis, came from comparing TCR nucleotide sequences with IMGT/GENE-DB human TR gene sequences. Using the TCRdist pipeline, a later analysis assigned CDR3 sequences along with most-parsimonious VDJ recombination scenarios. In a later analysis, each TCR beta chain was defined by its CDR3 amino acid sequence together with its V-gene family, and reads without a unique V-gene family were excluded. To address suspected cross-contamination and a sequencing artifact, a later analysis removed around 590 highly shared, low-generation-probability nucleotide sequences. In a later analysis, a clonal expansion index for each public chain was calculated from normalized within-repertoire ranks of inferred template counts. In a later analysis, generation probabilities were computed with a VDJ recombination model fitted to out-of-frame rearrangements, and the resulting probabilities were checked against IGoR. In a later analysis, TCR-TCR, TCR-HLA and TCR-CMV co-occurrence was scored with hypergeometric tests, and a repertoire-size bias correction was applied to TCR pairs. In a later analysis, false discovery rates were estimated by permuting HLA or CMV assignments 20 times. In a later analysis, co-occurring TCRs were grouped with DBSCAN, and TCRdist sequence similarity was added when clustering was performed within HLA-allele-positive subsets. Repertoires with fewer than 30,000 or more than 120,000 public chains were left out of co-occurrence clustering, as were roughly five repertoires with anomalous nucleotide sharing. TCRdb holds this immuneACCESS table with in-frame rearrangements only. Some clones are missing; in checked studies, unresolved V genes explain under half, and the rest has no known cause. V and J calls and clone size are those listed in that table; D and trimming were worked out from the DNA. The sample table lists about 190,000 clones, roughly 77% of them with a count of one. Approximately 4.8% of the sample is in the top ten clones.

The cohort comprised approximately 700 healthy bone marrow donors. At the time of sampling, all cohort members were nominally healthy, though unrecorded immune exposures were likely present. The donor was CMV seropositive and belonged to the group of 250 to 350 seropositive cohort members. Every donor gave a peripheral blood sample, and the peripheral blood mononuclear cells from that sample were used for TCR beta sequencing. The Qiagen DNeasy Blood Extraction Kit was used to extract genomic DNA from the blood cell samples. The specimen sequenced was PBMCs. The TCR comes from a man aged 30-40 years in good health and CMV-seropositive. The sequence links TRBV10-1 to TRBJ2-7, with a tentative D gene TRBD2 over 6 matching bases. The sequenced DNA is TGCGCCAGCAGTTGTAGCGGAGGTACCGAGCAGTACTTC. It specifies CASSCSGGTEQYF.